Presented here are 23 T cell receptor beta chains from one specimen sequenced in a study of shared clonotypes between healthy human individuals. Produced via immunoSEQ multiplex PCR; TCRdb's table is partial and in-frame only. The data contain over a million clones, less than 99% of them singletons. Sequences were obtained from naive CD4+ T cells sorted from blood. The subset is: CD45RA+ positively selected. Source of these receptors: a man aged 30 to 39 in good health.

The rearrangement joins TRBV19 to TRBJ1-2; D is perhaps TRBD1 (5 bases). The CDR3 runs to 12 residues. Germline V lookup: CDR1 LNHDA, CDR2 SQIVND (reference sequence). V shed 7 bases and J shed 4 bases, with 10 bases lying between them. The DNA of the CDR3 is TGTGCCAGTACAGGGATGCCCTATGGCTACACCTTC. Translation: CASTGMPYGYTF.

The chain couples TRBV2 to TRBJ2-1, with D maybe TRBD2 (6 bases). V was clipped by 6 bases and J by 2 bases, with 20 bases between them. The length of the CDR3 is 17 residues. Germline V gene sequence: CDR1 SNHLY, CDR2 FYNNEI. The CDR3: CASRLRVSGLPYNEQFF. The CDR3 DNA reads TGTGCCAGCAGGCTAAGGGTTAGCGGCCTTCCCTACAATGAGCAGTTCTTC.

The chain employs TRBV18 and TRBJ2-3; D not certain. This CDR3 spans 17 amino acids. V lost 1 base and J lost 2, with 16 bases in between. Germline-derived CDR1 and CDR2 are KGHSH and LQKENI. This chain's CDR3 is CASSPRRAGAFTDTQYF. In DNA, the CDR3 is TGTGCCAGCTCACCACGTAGGGCAGGTGCCTTCACAGATACGCAGTATTTT.

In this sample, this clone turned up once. Here the CDR3 reads CASSLVRSGSSYNEQFF. The DNA for the CDR3 is TGTGCCAGCAGCTTGGTCCGTAGCGGGAGCTCCTACAATGAGCAGTTCTTC. The chain has TRBV5-5 and TRBJ2-1, with 9 bases matching TRBD2. CDR1 SGHKS and CDR2 YYEKEE come from the germline V gene (reference sequence). With 0 bases clipped from V and 0 bases from J, the junction kept 4 bases outside the gene matches. The CDR3 is 17 amino acids.

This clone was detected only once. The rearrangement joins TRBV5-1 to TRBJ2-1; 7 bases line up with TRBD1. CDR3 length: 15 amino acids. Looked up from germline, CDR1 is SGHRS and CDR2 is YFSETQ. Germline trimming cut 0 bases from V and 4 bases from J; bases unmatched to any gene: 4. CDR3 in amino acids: CASSLVQGQYNEQFF. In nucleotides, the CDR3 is TGCGCCAGCAGCTTGGTGCAGGGACAGTACAATGAGCAGTTCTTC.

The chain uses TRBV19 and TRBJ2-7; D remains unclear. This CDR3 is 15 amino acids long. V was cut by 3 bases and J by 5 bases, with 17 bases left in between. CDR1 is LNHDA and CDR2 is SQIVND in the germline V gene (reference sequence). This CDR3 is CASSITWSSRNEQYF. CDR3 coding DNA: TGTGCCAGTAGTATCACCTGGAGCTCCAGGAACGAGCAGTACTTC.

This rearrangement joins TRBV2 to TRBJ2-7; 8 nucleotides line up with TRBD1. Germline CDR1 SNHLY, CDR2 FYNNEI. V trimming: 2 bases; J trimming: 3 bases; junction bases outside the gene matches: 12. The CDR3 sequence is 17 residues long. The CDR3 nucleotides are TGTGCCAGCAGTGAAAGGATCAGGGACAGGTTCCTCTACGAGCAGTACTTC. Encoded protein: CASSERIRDRFLYEQYF.

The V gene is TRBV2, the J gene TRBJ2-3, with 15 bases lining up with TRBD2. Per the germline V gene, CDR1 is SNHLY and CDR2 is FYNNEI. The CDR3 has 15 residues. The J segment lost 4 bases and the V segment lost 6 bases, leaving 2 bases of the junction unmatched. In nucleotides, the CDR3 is TGTGCCAGCAGGGGACTAGCGGGAGGTGCAGATACGCAGTATTTT. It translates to CASRGLAGGADTQYF.

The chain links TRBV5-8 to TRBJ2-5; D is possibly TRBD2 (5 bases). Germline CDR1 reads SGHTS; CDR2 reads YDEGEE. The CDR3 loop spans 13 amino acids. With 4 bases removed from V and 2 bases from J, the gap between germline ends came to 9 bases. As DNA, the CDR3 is TGTGCCAGCAGCCGGACGGGACAAGAGACCCAGTACTTC. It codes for CASSRTGQETQYF.

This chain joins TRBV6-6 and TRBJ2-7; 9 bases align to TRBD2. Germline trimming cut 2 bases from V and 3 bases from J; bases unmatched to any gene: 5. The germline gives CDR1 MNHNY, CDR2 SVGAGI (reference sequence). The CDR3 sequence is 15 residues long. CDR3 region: CASSYGAGGVYEQYF. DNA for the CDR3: TGTGCCAGCAGTTACGGGGCGGGAGGGGTCTACGAGCAGTACTTC.

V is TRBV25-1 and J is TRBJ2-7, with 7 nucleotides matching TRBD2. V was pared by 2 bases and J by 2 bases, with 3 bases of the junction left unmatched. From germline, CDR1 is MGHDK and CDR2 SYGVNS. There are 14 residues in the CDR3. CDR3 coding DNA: TGTGCCAGCAGTGAAAACGGACTAGCCTACGAGCAGTACTTC. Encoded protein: CASSENGLAYEQYF.

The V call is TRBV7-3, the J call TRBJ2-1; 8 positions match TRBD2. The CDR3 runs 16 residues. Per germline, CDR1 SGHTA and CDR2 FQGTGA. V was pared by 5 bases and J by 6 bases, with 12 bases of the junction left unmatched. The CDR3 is CASSAMGSREGNEQFF. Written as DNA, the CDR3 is TGTGCCAGCAGCGCCATGGGATCCCGGGAGGGCAATGAGCAGTTCTTC.

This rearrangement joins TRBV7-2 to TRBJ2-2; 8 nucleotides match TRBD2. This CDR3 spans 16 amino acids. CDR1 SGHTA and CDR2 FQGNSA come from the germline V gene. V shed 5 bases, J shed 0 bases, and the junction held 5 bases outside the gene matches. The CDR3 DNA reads TGTGCCAGCAGCACCCCGGGACTAGCGAACACCGGGGAGCTGTTTTTT. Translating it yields CASSTPGLANTGELFF. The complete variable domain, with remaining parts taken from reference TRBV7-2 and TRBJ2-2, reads GAGVSQSPSNKVTEKGKDVELRCDPISGHTALYWYRQSLGQGLEFLIYFQGNSAPDKSGLPSDRFSAERTGGSVSTLTIQRTQQEDSAVYLCASSTPGLANTGELFFGEGSRLTVL.

CDR3 sequence reads: CASSQGRGREIFNEQFF. The CDR3 coding sequence is TGCGCCAGCAGCCAAGGTAGGGGGCGGGAGATTTTCAATGAGCAGTTCTTC. The rearrangement uses TRBV4-3 and TRBJ2-1; the D gene could be TRBD1 or TRBD2 (7 bases each). CDR1 LGHNA and CDR2 YSLEER come from the germline V gene. The CDR3 has 17 residues. The V end was cut by 1 base, the J end by 6 bases, with 19 bases between.

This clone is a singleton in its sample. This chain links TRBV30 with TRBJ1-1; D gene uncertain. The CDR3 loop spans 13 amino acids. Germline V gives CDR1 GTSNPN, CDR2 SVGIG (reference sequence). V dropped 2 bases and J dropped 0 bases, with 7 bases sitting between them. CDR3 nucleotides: TGTGCCTGGAGTCCACAGCTGAACACTGAAGCTTTCTTT. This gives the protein CAWSPQLNTEAFF.

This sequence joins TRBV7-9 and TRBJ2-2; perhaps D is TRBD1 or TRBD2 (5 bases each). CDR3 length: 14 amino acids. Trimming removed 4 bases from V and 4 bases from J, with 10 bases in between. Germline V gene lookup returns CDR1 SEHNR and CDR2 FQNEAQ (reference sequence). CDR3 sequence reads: CASSWAGSTGELFF. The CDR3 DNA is TGTGCCAGCAGCTGGGCAGGGAGCACCGGGGAGCTGTTTTTT.

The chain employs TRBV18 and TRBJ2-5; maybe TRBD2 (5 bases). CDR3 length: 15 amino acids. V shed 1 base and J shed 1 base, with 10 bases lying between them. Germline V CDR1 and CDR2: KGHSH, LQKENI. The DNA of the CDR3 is TGTGCCAGCTCACCACTCTCACTAGTCCAAGAGACCCAGTACTTC. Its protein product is CASSPLSLVQETQYF. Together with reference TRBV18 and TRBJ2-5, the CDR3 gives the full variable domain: NAGVMQNPRHLVRRRGQEARLRCSPMKGHSHVYWYRQLPEEGLKFMVYLQKENIIDESGMPKERFSAEFPKEGPSILRIQQVVRGDSAAYFCASSPLSLVQETQYFGPGTRLLVL.

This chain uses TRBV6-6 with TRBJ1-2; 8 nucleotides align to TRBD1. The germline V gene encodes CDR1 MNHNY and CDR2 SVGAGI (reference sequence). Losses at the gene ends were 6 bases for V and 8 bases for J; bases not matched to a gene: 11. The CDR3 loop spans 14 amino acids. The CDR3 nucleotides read TGTGCCAGCAGCCAGGACAGGGAGTCGCGAGGCTACACCTTC. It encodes CASSQDRESRGYTF.

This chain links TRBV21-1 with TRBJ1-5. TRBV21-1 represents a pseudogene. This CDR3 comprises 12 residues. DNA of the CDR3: TGTGCCAGCAGCAACCTTGGTCAGCCCCAGCATTTT. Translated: CASSNLGQPQHF.

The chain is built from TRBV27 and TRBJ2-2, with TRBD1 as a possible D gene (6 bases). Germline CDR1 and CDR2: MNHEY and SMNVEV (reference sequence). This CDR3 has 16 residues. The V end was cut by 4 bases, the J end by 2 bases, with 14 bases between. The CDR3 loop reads CASSSHLGQNTGELFF. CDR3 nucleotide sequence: TGTGCCAGCAGTTCCCACTTGGGACAAAACACCGGGGAGCTGTTTTTT.

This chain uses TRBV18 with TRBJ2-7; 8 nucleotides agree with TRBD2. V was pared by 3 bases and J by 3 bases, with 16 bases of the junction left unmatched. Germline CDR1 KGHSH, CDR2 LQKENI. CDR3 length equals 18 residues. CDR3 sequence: CASSPRKGQRESDYEQYF. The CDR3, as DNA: TGTGCCAGCTCACCGCGGAAGGGTCAGCGGGAGTCGGACTACGAGCAGTACTTC.

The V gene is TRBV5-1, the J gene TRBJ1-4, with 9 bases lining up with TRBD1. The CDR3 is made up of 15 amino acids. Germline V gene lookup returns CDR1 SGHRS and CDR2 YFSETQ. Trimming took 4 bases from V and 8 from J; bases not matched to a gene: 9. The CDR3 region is CASSGTGTGREKLFF. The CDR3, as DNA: TGCGCCAGCAGCGGCACCGGGACAGGGAGGGAAAAACTGTTTTTT.

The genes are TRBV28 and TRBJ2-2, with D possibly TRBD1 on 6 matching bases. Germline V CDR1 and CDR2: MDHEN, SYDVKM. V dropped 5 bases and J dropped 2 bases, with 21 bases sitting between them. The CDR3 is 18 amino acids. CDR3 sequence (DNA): TGTGCCAGCAGTCCACTACCCCCGAGACAGGTCAACACCGGGGAGCTGTTTTTT. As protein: CASSPLPPRQVNTGELFF.